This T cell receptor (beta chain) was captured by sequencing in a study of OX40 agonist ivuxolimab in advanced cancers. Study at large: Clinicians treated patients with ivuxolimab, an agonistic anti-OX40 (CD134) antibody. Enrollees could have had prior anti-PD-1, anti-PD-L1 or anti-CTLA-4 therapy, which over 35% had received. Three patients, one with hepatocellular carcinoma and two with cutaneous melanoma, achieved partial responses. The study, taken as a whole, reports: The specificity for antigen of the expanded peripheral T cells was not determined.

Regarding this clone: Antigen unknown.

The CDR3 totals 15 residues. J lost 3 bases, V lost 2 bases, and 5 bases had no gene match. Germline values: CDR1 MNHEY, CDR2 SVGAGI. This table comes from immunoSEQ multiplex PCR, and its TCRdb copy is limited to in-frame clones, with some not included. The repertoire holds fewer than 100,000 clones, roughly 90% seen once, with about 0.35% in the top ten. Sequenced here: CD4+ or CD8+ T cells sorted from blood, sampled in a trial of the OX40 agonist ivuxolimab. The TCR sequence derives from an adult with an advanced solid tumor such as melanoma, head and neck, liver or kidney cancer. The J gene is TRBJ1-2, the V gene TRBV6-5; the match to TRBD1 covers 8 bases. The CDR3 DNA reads TGTGCCAGCAGTTACACGGACAGGGCGGACTATGGCTACACCTTC. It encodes CASSYTDRADYGYTF.